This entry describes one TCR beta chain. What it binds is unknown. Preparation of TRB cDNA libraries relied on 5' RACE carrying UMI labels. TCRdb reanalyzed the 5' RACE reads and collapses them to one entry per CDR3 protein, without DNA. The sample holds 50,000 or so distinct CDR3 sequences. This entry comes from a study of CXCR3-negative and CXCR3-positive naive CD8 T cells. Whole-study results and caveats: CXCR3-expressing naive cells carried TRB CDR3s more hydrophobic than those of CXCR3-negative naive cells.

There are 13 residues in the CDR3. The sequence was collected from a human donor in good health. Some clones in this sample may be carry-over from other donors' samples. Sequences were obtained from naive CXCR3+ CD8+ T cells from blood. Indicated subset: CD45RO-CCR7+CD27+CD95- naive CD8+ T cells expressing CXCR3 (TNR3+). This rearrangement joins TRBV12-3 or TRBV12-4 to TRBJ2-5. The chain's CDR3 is CASSLILGETQYF.